The clone carrying this T cell receptor (beta chain) has a count of ten or more. Its target is not known. The library was built from about 0.4 ug RNA with molecular barcoded adaptors for alpha/delta and beta/gamma chains. TCRdb reprocessed the reads via MiXCR and lists one record per CDR3 protein. This sample has 40,000 or so distinct CDR3 sequences; roughly an eighth occur once, and the top ten carry 5.5% to 8%. The sample comes from a study of read filtering for tumor transcriptome and immune sequencing. Study-level results: About 81.9% of IR-seq clonotypes had one read, totaling about 3.3% of reads; RNA-seq: about 69% and 49%. Dropping single-read clonotypes raised IR-seq and RNA-seq shared-clonotype correlation. The CD138-negative fraction was mixed bone marrow immune cells, not pure T cells.

Deletions cut 6 bases from V and 7 bases from J, with 18 bases between. Germline CDR1 reads LNHDA; CDR2 reads SQIVND (reference sequence). The CDR3 is made up of 14 amino acids. The receptor's source is a donor at least 40 years old with multiple myeloma. The chain combines TRBV19 with TRBJ1-2, with TRBD1 as a possible D gene (5 bases). The source material was a population of CD138-negative cells sorted from bone marrow. The CDR3 DNA sequence: TGTGCCAGTAGCCAAACAAGGGGTTTGTTTGGCTACACCTTC. This encodes CASSQTRGLFGYTF.